These T cell receptor beta chains were read from a single sample in a study of patients and donors after allogeneic stem cell transplantation. TCRdb reanalysed the RT-PCR reads using MiXCR and keeps one entry per CDR3 protein. This sample carries more than 150,000 distinct CDR3 sequences, 24% of them seen once, and the ten largest clones take roughly a quarter. The sample comprised blood, either unsorted or a sorted T cell fraction (not recorded which). The receptors originated from a human donor who was either an allogeneic HSCT recipient or a stem cell or donor lymphocyte infusion donor (not recorded which). It is not recorded whose cells these are; they may come from a transplant donor. Both conserved end residues are part of each CDR3. The order of the fields is clone size, D gene, J gene, V gene, CDR3 DNA, CDR3 protein. A D gene is named only where the DNA matches it firmly. Clone size is stated in some rows and not others, as once, few, many or a class when expanded.

clone_size: .; d_call: TRBD1; j_call: TRBJ2-7; v_call: TRBV10-3; cdr3_nt: TGTGCCATCTGGACAGGGGGCCACGAGCAGTACTTC; cdr3_aa: CAIWTGGHEQYF
clone_size: few; d_call: TRBD2; j_call: TRBJ2-3; v_call: TRBV4-1; cdr3_nt: TGCGCCAGCAGCCAAGGTGCGGGGGGCCCCACAGATACGCAGTATTTT; cdr3_aa: CASSQGAGGPTDTQYF
clone_size: .; d_call: .; j_call: TRBJ1-1; v_call: TRBV6-5; cdr3_nt: TGTGCCAGCAGTTACTCGGAGGGGTTCACTGAAGCTTTCTTT; cdr3_aa: CASSYSEGFTEAFF
clone_size: few; d_call: .; j_call: TRBJ1-1; v_call: TRBV27; cdr3_nt: TGTGCCAGCAGTTCCATCAGTTACACTGAAGCTTTCTTT; cdr3_aa: CASSSISYTEAFF
clone_size: .; d_call: TRBD1; j_call: TRBJ2-7; v_call: TRBV20-1; cdr3_nt: TGCAGTGCTTCTTCGTACCGGGACAGGACATACGAGCAGTACTTC; cdr3_aa: CSASSYRDRTYEQYF
clone_size: .; d_call: TRBD2; j_call: TRBJ2-3; v_call: TRBV29-1; cdr3_nt: TGCAGCGTTGCGGTTAGCGGGACCACAGATACGCAGTATTTT; cdr3_aa: CSVAVSGTTDTQYF
clone_size: few; d_call: TRBD1; j_call: TRBJ1-2; v_call: TRBV20-1; cdr3_nt: TGCAGTGCCCCATCGGACAGGGCGTCGGATGGCTACACCTTC; cdr3_aa: CSAPSDRASDGYTF
clone_size: few; d_call: .; j_call: TRBJ2-7; v_call: TRBV20-1; cdr3_nt: TGCAGTGCTAGAGCGAACGAGCGGGTCTCCTACGAGCAGTACTTC; cdr3_aa: CSARANERVSYEQYF
clone_size: .; d_call: TRBD2; j_call: TRBJ2-7; v_call: TRBV27; cdr3_nt: TGTGCCAGCAGTTTAAGGGTCGGGACTAGCTCCTACGAGCAGTACTTC; cdr3_aa: CASSLRVGTSSYEQYF
clone_size: .; d_call: .; j_call: TRBJ1-5; v_call: TRBV12-3/TRBV12-4; cdr3_nt: TGTGCCAGCAGCCCTTTTTCCAATCAGCCCCAGCATTTT; cdr3_aa: CASSPFSNQPQHF
clone_size: few; d_call: TRBD1; j_call: TRBJ1-2; v_call: TRBV5-1; cdr3_nt: TGCGCCAGCAGCTTCCTCCAGGGGGATGGCTACACCTTC; cdr3_aa: CASSFLQGDGYTF
clone_size: .; d_call: .; j_call: TRBJ2-2; v_call: TRBV7-9; cdr3_nt: TGTGCCAGCAGCTCATCGGTGGGGGGCGCAACCGGGGAGCTGTTTTTT; cdr3_aa: CASSSSVGGATGELFF
clone_size: .; d_call: TRBD2; j_call: TRBJ2-5; v_call: TRBV11-2; cdr3_nt: TGTGCCAGCAGCTTAGGAGGGACTACACGCAGAGAGACCCAGTACTTC; cdr3_aa: CASSLGGTTRRETQYF
clone_size: .; d_call: .; j_call: TRBJ2-1; v_call: TRBV20-1; cdr3_nt: TGCAGTGCTAGAGATCTGGGGAGCTCCTACAATGAGCAGTTCTTC; cdr3_aa: CSARDLGSSYNEQFF
clone_size: .; d_call: .; j_call: TRBJ2-4; v_call: TRBV27; cdr3_nt: TGTGCCAGCAGTACAGACCTTCCACTAGCCAAAAACATTCAGTACTTC; cdr3_aa: CASSTDLPLAKNIQYF
clone_size: .; d_call: .; j_call: TRBJ1-2; v_call: TRBV25-1; cdr3_nt: TGTGCCAGCAGTGAATCCTATGGCTACACCTTC; cdr3_aa: CASSESYGYTF
clone_size: .; d_call: TRBD1; j_call: TRBJ2-7; v_call: TRBV9; cdr3_nt: TGTGCCAGCAGCGTAGCGGGACAGACCTACGAGCAGTACTTC; cdr3_aa: CASSVAGQTYEQYF
clone_size: .; d_call: .; j_call: TRBJ1-2; v_call: TRBV20-1; cdr3_nt: TGCAGTGCGGAAACAGGGAGCTTAGGCTATGGCTACACCTTC; cdr3_aa: CSAETGSLGYGYTF
clone_size: few; d_call: .; j_call: TRBJ1-2; v_call: TRBV29-1; cdr3_nt: TGCAGCGTTGAAGGGTCGGGGGGCGACCCCTCTAACTATGGCTACACCTTC; cdr3_aa: CSVEGSGGDPSNYGYTF
clone_size: few; d_call: .; j_call: TRBJ1-3; v_call: TRBV3-1; cdr3_nt: TGTGCCAGCAGCCAGCACACAGGGTACGGTGGAAACACCATATATTTT; cdr3_aa: CASSQHTGYGGNTIYF
clone_size: many; d_call: .; j_call: TRBJ1-5; v_call: TRBV27; cdr3_nt: TGTGCCAGCAGTCCCCTCTTCCGGGGGGCGCGAGGCAATCAGCCCCAGCATTTT; cdr3_aa: CASSPLFRGARGNQPQHF
clone_size: few; d_call: .; j_call: TRBJ1-5; v_call: TRBV5-1; cdr3_nt: TGCGCCAGCAGCTTGGGGGTCAGGGCCGAGGATCAGCCCCAGCATTTT; cdr3_aa: CASSLGVRAEDQPQHF
clone_size: .; d_call: .; j_call: TRBJ2-1; v_call: TRBV4-3; cdr3_nt: TGCGCCAGCAGCCAAGGGACGGGACCCTACAATGAGCAGTTCTTC; cdr3_aa: CASSQGTGPYNEQFF
clone_size: few; d_call: .; j_call: TRBJ1-5; v_call: TRBV6-6; cdr3_nt: TGTGCCAGCAGTTACCCACAGGGTAGCAATCAGCCCCAGCATTTT; cdr3_aa: CASSYPQGSNQPQHF
clone_size: .; d_call: .; j_call: TRBJ1-6; v_call: TRBV7-2; cdr3_nt: TGTGCCAGCAGCTTACAGGAGGGGAGGTATTCACCCCTCCACTTT; cdr3_aa: CASSLQEGRYSPLHF
clone_size: few; d_call: .; j_call: TRBJ2-2; v_call: TRBV12-3/TRBV12-4; cdr3_nt: TGTGCCAGCAGTTTAAGCGCCGGGGAGCTGTTTTTT; cdr3_aa: CASSLSAGELFF
clone_size: few; d_call: .; j_call: TRBJ1-1; v_call: TRBV6-6; cdr3_nt: TGTGCCAGCAGTTACCGGGATGAAGCTTTCTTT; cdr3_aa: CASSYRDEAFF
clone_size: .; d_call: TRBD2; j_call: TRBJ2-7; v_call: TRBV12-3/TRBV12-4; cdr3_nt: TGTGCCAGCAGTTTAAGGTTTCAACTAGCGCAGACCTACGAGCAGTACTTC; cdr3_aa: CASSLRFQLAQTYEQYF
clone_size: .; d_call: .; j_call: TRBJ2-3; v_call: TRBV27; cdr3_nt: TGTGCCAGCACCTTACTGGGCAGCTTCACAGATACGCAGTATTTT; cdr3_aa: CASTLLGSFTDTQYF
clone_size: .; d_call: .; j_call: TRBJ1-2; v_call: TRBV11-3; cdr3_nt: TGTGCCAGCAGCCGACCAGGGGATGGCTACACCTTC; cdr3_aa: CASSRPGDGYTF
clone_size: .; d_call: .; j_call: TRBJ2-7; v_call: TRBV12-3/TRBV12-4; cdr3_nt: TGTGCCAGCAGTTTAGCGGGCAGGGAGTTCGAGCAGTACTTC; cdr3_aa: CASSLAGREFEQYF
clone_size: many; d_call: .; j_call: TRBJ1-4; v_call: TRBV5-1; cdr3_nt: TGCGCCAGCAGCTATAAGGGAGGCACTAATGAAAAACTGTTTTTT; cdr3_aa: CASSYKGGTNEKLFF
clone_size: .; d_call: TRBD1; j_call: TRBJ1-1; v_call: TRBV6-5; cdr3_nt: TGTGCCAGCAGCGGGGGGACAGCAAGTGAAGCTTTCTTT; cdr3_aa: CASSGGTASEAFF
clone_size: .; d_call: .; j_call: TRBJ1-1; v_call: TRBV7-9; cdr3_nt: TGTGCCAGCAGCCCCCCCGGTTTGGGGATTGCTGAAGCTTTCTTT; cdr3_aa: CASSPPGLGIAEAFF
clone_size: many; d_call: TRBD1; j_call: TRBJ1-2; v_call: TRBV20-1; cdr3_nt: TGCAGTGCTAGAGCGTCCCGGGACAGAGGAACTAACTATGGCTACACCTTC; cdr3_aa: CSARASRDRGTNYGYTF
clone_size: many; d_call: .; j_call: TRBJ1-5; v_call: TRBV10-3; cdr3_nt: TGTGCCATCAGCCAGGGTGGACAGCCCCAGCATTTT; cdr3_aa: CAISQGGQPQHF
clone_size: .; d_call: .; j_call: TRBJ2-6; v_call: TRBV5-1; cdr3_nt: TGCGCCAGCAGTGCAAGCTTATCTGGGGCCAACGTCCTGACTTTC; cdr3_aa: CASSASLSGANVLTF
clone_size: .; d_call: .; j_call: TRBJ2-3; v_call: TRBV6-2/TRBV6-3; cdr3_nt: TGTGCCAGCAGCCTCCAAGAGTGGGCGGTAGATACGCAGTATTTT; cdr3_aa: CASSLQEWAVDTQYF
clone_size: few; d_call: .; j_call: TRBJ1-3; v_call: TRBV9; cdr3_nt: TGTGCCAGCAGCCCCCCCCCTGGAAACACCATATATTTT; cdr3_aa: CASSPPPGNTIYF
clone_size: many; d_call: .; j_call: TRBJ1-2; v_call: TRBV5-1; cdr3_nt: TGTGCCAGCAGTTCCGGCTATGGCTACACCTTC; cdr3_aa: CASSSGYGYTF
clone_size: .; d_call: TRBD1; j_call: TRBJ1-2; v_call: TRBV7-8; cdr3_nt: TGTGCCAGCAGCATGGACAGGCCCCACTATGGCTACACCTTC; cdr3_aa: CASSMDRPHYGYTF
clone_size: .; d_call: .; j_call: TRBJ1-1; v_call: TRBV6-5; cdr3_nt: TGTGCCAGCAGTTACGGGCAGGGCTTAACTGAAGCTTTCTTT; cdr3_aa: CASSYGQGLTEAFF
clone_size: once; d_call: .; j_call: TRBJ2-7; v_call: TRBV20-1; cdr3_nt: TGCAGTGCTAGAAACCGCCGACAAATAGCGTCTAGGACCTACGAGCAGTACTTC; cdr3_aa: CSARNRRQIASRTYEQYF
clone_size: .; d_call: .; j_call: TRBJ2-7; v_call: TRBV11-1; cdr3_nt: TGTGCCAGCAGCTATACAGGGATTTGGCCCTACGAGCAGTACTTC; cdr3_aa: CASSYTGIWPYEQYF
clone_size: few; d_call: .; j_call: TRBJ1-2; v_call: TRBV20-1; cdr3_nt: TGCAGTGCTAGCGGCGGGGGCTATGGCTACACCTTC; cdr3_aa: CSASGGGYGYTF
clone_size: few; d_call: .; j_call: TRBJ2-7; v_call: TRBV7-9; cdr3_nt: TGTGCCAGCAGCGTCCGCCATTGGGAAGGGCTGAACGAGCAGTACTTC; cdr3_aa: CASSVRHWEGLNEQYF
clone_size: .; d_call: TRBD1; j_call: TRBJ2-1; v_call: TRBV2; cdr3_nt: TGTGCCAGCACGTTCACAGGGGTCTACAATGAGCAGTTCTTC; cdr3_aa: CASTFTGVYNEQFF
clone_size: .; d_call: .; j_call: TRBJ1-2; v_call: TRBV4-1; cdr3_nt: TGCGCCAGCAGCCCCCGGGACCTAGAGGTTGATGGCTACACCTTC; cdr3_aa: CASSPRDLEVDGYTF
clone_size: .; d_call: .; j_call: TRBJ1-1; v_call: TRBV5-1; cdr3_nt: TGCGCCAGCAGCTTGGCCCCGTGGAACACTGAAGCTTTCTTT; cdr3_aa: CASSLAPWNTEAFF
clone_size: few; d_call: .; j_call: TRBJ2-2; v_call: TRBV10-3; cdr3_nt: TGTGCCATCAGTGATCGACTGGGGCTGGACACCGGGGAGCTGTTTTTT; cdr3_aa: CAISDRLGLDTGELFF
clone_size: .; d_call: .; j_call: TRBJ2-3; v_call: TRBV20-1; cdr3_nt: TGCAGTGCTAGATCCAAATACACAGATACGCAGTATTTT; cdr3_aa: CSARSKYTDTQYF
clone_size: .; d_call: .; j_call: TRBJ1-6; v_call: TRBV4-2; cdr3_nt: TGTGCCAGCAGCCAAGTGGCCGGGTCACCCCTCCACTTT; cdr3_aa: CASSQVAGSPLHF
clone_size: .; d_call: .; j_call: TRBJ2-2; v_call: TRBV30; cdr3_nt: TGTGCCTGGAGTGTACAGAACACCGGGGAGCTGTTTTTT; cdr3_aa: CAWSVQNTGELFF
clone_size: few; d_call: TRBD2; j_call: TRBJ2-5; v_call: TRBV5-6; cdr3_nt: TGTGCCAGCAGCTCTCAGACTAGCGGGGGAAGAGAGACCCAGTACTTC; cdr3_aa: CASSSQTSGGRETQYF
clone_size: .; d_call: .; j_call: TRBJ1-2; v_call: TRBV15; cdr3_nt: TGTGCCACCAGCAGAGGGACAGCCGAATTACTCTATGGCTACACCTTC; cdr3_aa: CATSRGTAELLYGYTF
clone_size: few; d_call: .; j_call: TRBJ2-6; v_call: TRBV10-3; cdr3_nt: TGTGCCATCAGTGGACGGGGACCCCAAGGGGCCAACGTCCTGACTTTC; cdr3_aa: CAISGRGPQGANVLTF
clone_size: few; d_call: .; j_call: TRBJ2-2; v_call: TRBV7-2; cdr3_nt: TGTGCCAGCAGCTTAGGACCGGCCGGGGAGCTGTTTTTT; cdr3_aa: CASSLGPAGELFF
clone_size: few; d_call: .; j_call: TRBJ2-1; v_call: TRBV6-5; cdr3_nt: TGTGCCAGCAGTTACGCGGGATCGAACAATGAGCAGTTCTTC; cdr3_aa: CASSYAGSNNEQFF